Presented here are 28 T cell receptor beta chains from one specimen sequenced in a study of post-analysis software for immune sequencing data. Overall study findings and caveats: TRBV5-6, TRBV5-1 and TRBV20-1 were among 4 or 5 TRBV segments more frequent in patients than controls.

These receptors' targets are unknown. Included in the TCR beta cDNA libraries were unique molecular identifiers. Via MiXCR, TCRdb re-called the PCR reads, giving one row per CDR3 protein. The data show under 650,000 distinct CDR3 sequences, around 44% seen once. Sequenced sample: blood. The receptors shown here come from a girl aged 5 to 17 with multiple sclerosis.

The CDR3 spells CASSPDRLALEQYF. CDR3 sequence (DNA): TGTGCCAGCAGCCCCGACAGGTTGGCGCTCGAGCAGTACTTC. This chain joins TRBV12-3 or TRBV12-4 and TRBJ2-7; maybe TRBD1 (6 bases). With 6 bases removed from V and 6 bases from J, the gap between germline ends came to 18 bases. CDR3 size: 14 residues.

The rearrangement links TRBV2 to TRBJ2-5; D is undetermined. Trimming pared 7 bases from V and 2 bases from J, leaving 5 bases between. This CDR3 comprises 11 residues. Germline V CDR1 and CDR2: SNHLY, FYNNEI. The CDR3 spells CASTQQETQYF. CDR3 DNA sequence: TGTGCCAGCACCCAGCAAGAGACCCAGTACTTC.

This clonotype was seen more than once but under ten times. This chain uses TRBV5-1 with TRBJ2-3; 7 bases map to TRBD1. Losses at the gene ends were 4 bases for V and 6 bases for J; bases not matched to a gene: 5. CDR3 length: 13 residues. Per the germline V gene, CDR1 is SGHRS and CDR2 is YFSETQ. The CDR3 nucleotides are TGCGCCAGCAGCCAAACAGGGGCCGATACGCAGTATTTT. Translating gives CASSQTGADTQYF.

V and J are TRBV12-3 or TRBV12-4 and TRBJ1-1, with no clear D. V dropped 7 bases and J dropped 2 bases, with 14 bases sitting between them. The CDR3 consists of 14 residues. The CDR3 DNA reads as TGTGCCAGCACCACTTCGTTGGGAAACACTGAAGCTTTCTTT. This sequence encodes CASTTSLGNTEAFF.

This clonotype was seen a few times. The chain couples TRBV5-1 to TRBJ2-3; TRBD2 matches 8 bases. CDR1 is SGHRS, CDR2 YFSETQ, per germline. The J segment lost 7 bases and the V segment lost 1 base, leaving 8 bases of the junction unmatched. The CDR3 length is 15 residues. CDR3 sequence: CASSLTSGRGHTQYF. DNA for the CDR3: TGCGCCAGCAGCTTGACTAGCGGTCGAGGGCATACGCAGTATTTT. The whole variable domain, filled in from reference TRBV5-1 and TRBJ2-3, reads KAGVTQTPRYLIKTRGQQVTLSCSPISGHRSVSWYQQTPGQGLQFLFEYFSETQRNKGNFPGRFSGRQFSNSRSEMNVSTLELGDSALYLCASSLTSGRGHTQYFGPGTRLTVL.

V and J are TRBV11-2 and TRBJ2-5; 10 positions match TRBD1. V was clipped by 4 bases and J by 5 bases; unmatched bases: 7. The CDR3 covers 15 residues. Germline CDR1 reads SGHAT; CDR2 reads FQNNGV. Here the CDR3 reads CASSSPSGQGETQYF. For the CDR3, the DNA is TGTGCCAGCAGCTCACCCTCGGGACAGGGGGAGACCCAGTACTTC.

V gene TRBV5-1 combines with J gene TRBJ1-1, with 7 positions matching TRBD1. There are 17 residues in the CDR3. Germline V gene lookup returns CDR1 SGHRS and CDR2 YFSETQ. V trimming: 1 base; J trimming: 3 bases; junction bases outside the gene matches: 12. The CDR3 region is CASSLTGTVGSDTEAFF. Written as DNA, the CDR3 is TGCGCCAGCAGCTTGACAGGGACAGTTGGCAGCGACACTGAAGCTTTCTTT.

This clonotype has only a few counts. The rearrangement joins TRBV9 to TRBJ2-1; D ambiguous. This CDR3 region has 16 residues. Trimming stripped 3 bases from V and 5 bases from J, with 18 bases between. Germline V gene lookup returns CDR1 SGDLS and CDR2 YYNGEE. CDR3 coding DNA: TGTGCCAGCAGCGCCCAAGCGAGTCTGGGCCACAATGAGCAGTTCTTC. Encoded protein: CASSAQASLGHNEQFF.

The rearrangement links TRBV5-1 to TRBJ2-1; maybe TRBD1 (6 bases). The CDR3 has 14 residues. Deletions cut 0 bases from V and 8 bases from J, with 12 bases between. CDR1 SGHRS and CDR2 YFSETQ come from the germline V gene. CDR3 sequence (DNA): TGCGCCAGCAGCTTGGTCCAGGGGCATGATGAGCAGTTCTTC. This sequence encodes CASSLVQGHDEQFF.

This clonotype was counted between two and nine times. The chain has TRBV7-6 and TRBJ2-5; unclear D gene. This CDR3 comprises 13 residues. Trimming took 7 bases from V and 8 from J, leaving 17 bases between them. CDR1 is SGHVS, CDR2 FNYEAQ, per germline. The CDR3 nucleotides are TGTGCCAGCACCAATCTCCAGGAGAGAACCCAGTACTTC. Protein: CASTNLQERTQYF.

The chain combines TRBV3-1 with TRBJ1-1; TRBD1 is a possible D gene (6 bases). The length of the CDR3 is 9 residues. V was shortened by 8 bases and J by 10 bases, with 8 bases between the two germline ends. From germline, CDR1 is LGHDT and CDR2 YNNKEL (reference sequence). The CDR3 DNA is TGTGCCAGCGGGACACCAGCTTTCTTT. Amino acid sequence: CASGTPAFF.

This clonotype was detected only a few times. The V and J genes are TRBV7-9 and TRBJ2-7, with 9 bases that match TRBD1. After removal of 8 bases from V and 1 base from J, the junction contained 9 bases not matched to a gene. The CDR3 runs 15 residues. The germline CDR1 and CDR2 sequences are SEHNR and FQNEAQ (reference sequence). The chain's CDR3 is CASLDRGALSYEQYF. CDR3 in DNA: TGTGCCAGCCTTGACAGGGGGGCTTTATCCTACGAGCAGTACTTC.

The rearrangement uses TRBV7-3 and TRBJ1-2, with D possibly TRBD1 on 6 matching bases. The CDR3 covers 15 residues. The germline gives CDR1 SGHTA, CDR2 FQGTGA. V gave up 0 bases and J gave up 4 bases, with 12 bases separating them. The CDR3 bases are TGTGCCAGCAGCTTAACGTCAGGGGATCGCTATGGCTACACCTTC. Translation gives CASSLTSGDRYGYTF.

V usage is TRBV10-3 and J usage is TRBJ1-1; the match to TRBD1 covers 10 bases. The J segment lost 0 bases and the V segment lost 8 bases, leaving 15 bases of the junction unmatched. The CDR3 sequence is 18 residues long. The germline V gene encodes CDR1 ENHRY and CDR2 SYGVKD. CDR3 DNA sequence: TGTGCCATCGGTTCCGGGACAGGGGAATGGGTCCTGAACACTGAAGCTTTCTTT. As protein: CAIGSGTGEWVLNTEAFF.

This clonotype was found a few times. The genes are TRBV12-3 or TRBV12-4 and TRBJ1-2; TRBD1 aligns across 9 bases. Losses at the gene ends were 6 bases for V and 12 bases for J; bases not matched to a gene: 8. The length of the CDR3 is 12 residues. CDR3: CASSWRTGVDTF. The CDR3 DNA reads TGTGCCAGCAGCTGGCGGACAGGGGTGGACACCTTC.

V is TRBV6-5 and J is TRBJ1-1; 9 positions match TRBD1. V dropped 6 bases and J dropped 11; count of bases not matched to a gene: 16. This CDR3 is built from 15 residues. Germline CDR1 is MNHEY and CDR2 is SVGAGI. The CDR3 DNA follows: TGTGCCAGCAGCTATTTGGGACAGGGAGAGATGAGGGCTTTCTTT. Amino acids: CASSYLGQGEMRAFF.

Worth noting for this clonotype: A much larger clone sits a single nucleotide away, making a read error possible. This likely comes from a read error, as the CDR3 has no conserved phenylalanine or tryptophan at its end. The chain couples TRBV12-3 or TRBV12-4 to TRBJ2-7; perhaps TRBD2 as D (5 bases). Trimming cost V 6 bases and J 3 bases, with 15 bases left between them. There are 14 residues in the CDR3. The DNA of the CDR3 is TGTGCCAGCAGCGTTGTGGACGGAGGCTACGAGCAGTACTGC. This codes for CASSVVDGGYEQYC.

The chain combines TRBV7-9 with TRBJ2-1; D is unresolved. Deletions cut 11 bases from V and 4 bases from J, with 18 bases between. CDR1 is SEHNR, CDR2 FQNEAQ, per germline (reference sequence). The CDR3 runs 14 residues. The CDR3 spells CAGDVAQEYNEQFF. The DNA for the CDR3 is TGTGCCGGGGATGTTGCCCAGGAATACAATGAGCAGTTCTTC.

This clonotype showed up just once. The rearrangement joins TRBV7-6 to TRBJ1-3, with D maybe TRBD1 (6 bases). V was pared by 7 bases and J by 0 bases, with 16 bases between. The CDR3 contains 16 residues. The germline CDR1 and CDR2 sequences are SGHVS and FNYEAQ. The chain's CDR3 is CASTTGRLISGNTIYF. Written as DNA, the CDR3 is TGTGCCAGCACCACAGGGAGACTGATCTCTGGAAACACCATATATTTT.

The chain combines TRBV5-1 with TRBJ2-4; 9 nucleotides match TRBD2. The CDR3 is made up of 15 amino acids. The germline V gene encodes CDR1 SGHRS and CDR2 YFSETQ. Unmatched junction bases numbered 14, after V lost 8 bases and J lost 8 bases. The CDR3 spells CASRAGGYMGDIQYF. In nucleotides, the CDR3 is TGCGCCAGTAGAGCGGGGGGCTATATGGGAGACATTCAGTACTTC.

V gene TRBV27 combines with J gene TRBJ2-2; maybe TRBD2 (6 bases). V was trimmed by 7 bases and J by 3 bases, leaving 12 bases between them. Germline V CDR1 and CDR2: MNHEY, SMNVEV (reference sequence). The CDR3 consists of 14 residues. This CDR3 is CASTSGVYTGELFF. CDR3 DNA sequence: TGTGCCAGCACTTCGGGGGTATACACCGGGGAGCTGTTTTTT.

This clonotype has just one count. Written as DNA, the CDR3 is TGCGCCAGCAGCTTCTTCCAACAGGGTAAGGACACTGAAGCTTTCTTT. Its translation: CASSFFQQGKDTEAFF. The chain combines TRBV5-1 with TRBJ1-1, with D possibly being TRBD1 (6 bases). There are 16 residues in the CDR3. V shed 2 bases and J shed 3 bases, with 17 bases lying between them. Germline CDR1 SGHRS, CDR2 YFSETQ.

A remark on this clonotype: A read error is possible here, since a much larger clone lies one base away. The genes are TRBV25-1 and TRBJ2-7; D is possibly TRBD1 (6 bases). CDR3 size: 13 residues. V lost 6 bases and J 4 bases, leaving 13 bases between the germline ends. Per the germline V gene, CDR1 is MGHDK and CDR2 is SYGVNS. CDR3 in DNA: TGTGCCAGCAGGGACAGTCCGGCATACGAGCAGTACTTC. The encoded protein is CASRDSPAYEQYF.

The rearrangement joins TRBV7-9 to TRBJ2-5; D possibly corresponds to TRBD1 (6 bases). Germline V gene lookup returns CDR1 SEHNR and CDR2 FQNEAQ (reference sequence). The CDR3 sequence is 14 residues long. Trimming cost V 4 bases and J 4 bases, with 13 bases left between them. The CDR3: CASSSDRRRETQYF. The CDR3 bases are TGTGCCAGCAGCTCCGACAGGCGCCGAGAGACCCAGTACTTC.

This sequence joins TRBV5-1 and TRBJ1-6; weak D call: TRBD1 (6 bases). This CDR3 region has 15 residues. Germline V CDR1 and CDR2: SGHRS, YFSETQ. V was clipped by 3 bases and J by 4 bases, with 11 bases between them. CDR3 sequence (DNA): TGCGCCAGCAGCTATGACAGGCCGTATAATTCACCCCTCCACTTT. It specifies CASSYDRPYNSPLHF.

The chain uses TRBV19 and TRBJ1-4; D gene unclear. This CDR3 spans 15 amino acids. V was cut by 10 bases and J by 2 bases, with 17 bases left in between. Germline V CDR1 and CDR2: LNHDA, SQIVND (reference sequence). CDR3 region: CATPRSATTNEKLFF. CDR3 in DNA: TGTGCCACCCCGAGGTCGGCGACCACTAATGAAAAACTGTTTTTT.

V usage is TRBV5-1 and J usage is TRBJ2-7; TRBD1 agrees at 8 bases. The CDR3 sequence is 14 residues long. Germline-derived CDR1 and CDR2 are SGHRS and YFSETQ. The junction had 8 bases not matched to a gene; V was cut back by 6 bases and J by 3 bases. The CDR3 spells CASNPDRANYEQYF. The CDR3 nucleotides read TGCGCCAGCAATCCGGACAGGGCTAACTACGAGCAGTACTTC.

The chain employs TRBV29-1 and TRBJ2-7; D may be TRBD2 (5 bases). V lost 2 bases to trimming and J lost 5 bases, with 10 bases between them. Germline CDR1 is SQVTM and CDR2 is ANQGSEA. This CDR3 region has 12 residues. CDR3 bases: TGCAGCGTTGAAACTAGTTCCAACGAGCAGTACTTC. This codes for CSVETSSNEQYF.